The T cell receptor beta chain under discussion was sequenced for a study of identical twins. In TCRdb, the 5' RACE reads were re-called with MiXCR into one record per CDR3 protein. The table lists 1.5 million to 2 million distinct CDR3 sequences, 32% of them singletons. V was trimmed by 3 bases and J by 8 bases, leaving 13 bases between them. Germline lookup yields CDR1 MNHEY and CDR2 SVGEGT. This CDR3 comprises 13 residues. The chain links TRBV6-2 or TRBV6-3 to TRBJ1-1, with no clear D. The source is a newborn girl in good health. Sequencing input: cord blood. Here the CDR3 DNA reads TGTGCCAGCAGTTATTGGGCCATACGAGAAGCTTTCTTT. This encodes CASSYWAIREAFF.